The 8 T cell receptor beta chains below were found in one sample sequenced in a study of blood T cell repertoires in COVID-19. TCRdb keeps only in-frame clones here, not all; method: immunoSEQ multiplex PCR. The table includes roughly 65,000 clones, 75% to 80% detected once. Material for sequencing was peripheral blood. Receptor source: a human donor in a cohort sampled during active COVID-19.

This clone was picked up a small number of times. The V gene is TRBV27, the J gene TRBJ2-3; D is perhaps TRBD1 (6 bases). The CDR3 is 16 amino acids. Trimming took 4 bases from V and 6 from J, leaving 20 bases between them. The germline V gene encodes CDR1 MNHEY and CDR2 SMNVEV (reference sequence). The DNA of the CDR3 is TGTGCCAGCAGTTGGCAGGGGATGAAAGGGTGGGATACGCAGTATTTT. Translating gives CASSWQGMKGWDTQYF.

This sequence joins TRBV5-1 and TRBJ1-1, with a weak D call TRBD1 (6 bases). CDR3 length equals 13 residues. The V gene's germline CDR1 is SGHRS and CDR2 YFSETQ. Deletions cut 3 bases from V and 4 bases from J, with 10 bases between. Written as DNA, the CDR3 is TGCGCCAGCAGCTCGCAGGGGATCACTGAAGCTTTCTTT. This codes for CASSSQGITEAFF.

The sample holds one count of this clone. V and J are TRBV5-1 and TRBJ2-5; TRBD1 aligns across 8 bases. Germline CDR1 is SGHRS and CDR2 is YFSETQ. The V gene end was trimmed by 0 bases and the J gene end by 3 bases; junction bases not matched to a gene: 4. CDR3 length equals 15 residues. The CDR3 sequence: CASSLAMDREETQYF. The CDR3 DNA sequence: TGCGCCAGCAGCTTGGCCATGGACAGGGAAGAGACCCAGTACTTC.

This clone was counted between two and nine times. This rearrangement joins TRBV6-1 to TRBJ2-5; D is perhaps TRBD1 (5 bases). This CDR3 is 15 amino acids long. Germline V gene data show CDR1 as MNHNS and CDR2 as SASEGT. V shed 0 bases and J shed 7 bases, with 15 bases lying between them. This chain's CDR3 is CASSEARQWFGTQYF. The CDR3 nucleotides read TGTGCCAGCAGTGAAGCGCGACAGTGGTTCGGGACCCAGTACTTC.

J is TRBJ1-4 and V is TRBV9; possibly TRBD1 for D (6 bases). V lost 6 bases to trimming and J lost 7 bases, with 10 bases between them. In germline, CDR1 is SGDLS, CDR2 YYNGEE. CDR3 length equals 12 residues. CDR3 coding DNA: TGTGCCAGCACAGGGGCTGGTGAAAAACTGTTTTTT. Translation: CASTGAGEKLFF.

This chain joins TRBV11-2 and TRBJ2-6, with no clear D. V was clipped by 1 base and J by 0 bases, with 10 bases between them. CDR3 length: 17 amino acids. Germline lookup yields CDR1 SGHAT and CDR2 FQNNGV. CDR3 coding DNA: TGTGCCAGCAGCTTAGTTGACGGGTTCTCTGGGGCCAACGTCCTGACTTTC. Protein sequence: CASSLVDGFSGANVLTF.

This CDR3 is CASSLPGLAGETQYF. CDR3 in DNA: TGTGCCAGCAGCTTACCGGGACTAGCGGGAGAGACCCAGTACTTC. The gene calls are TRBV11-2 and TRBJ2-5, with 12 bases that match TRBD2. V lost 2 bases to trimming and J lost 4 bases; unmatched junction nucleotides: 2. The CDR3 is 15 residues long. The germline gives CDR1 SGHAT, CDR2 FQNNGV.

V is TRBV10-1 and J is TRBJ1-1; D may be TRBD1 (5 bases). V shed 5 bases and J shed 0 bases, with 7 bases lying between them. Germline V gene lookup returns CDR1 WNHNN and CDR2 SYGVQD (reference sequence). The CDR3 covers 13 residues. CDR3 sequence: CASSPGLNTEAFF. As DNA, the CDR3 is TGCGCCAGCAGTCCAGGGCTGAACACTGAAGCTTTCTTT.